Sequencing of this TCR beta chain was carried out in a study of cytomegalovirus exposure and HLA in healthy donors. The CDR3 runs to 15 residues. With V trimmed by 5 bases and J by 2 bases, 8 bases remained unmatched. CDR1 SGHAT and CDR2 FQNNGV come from the germline V gene. The PCR ran on 60 Vbeta and 13 Jbeta primers. The data were produced by immunoSEQ multiplex PCR, yet TCRdb's version contains in-frame clones alone and is incomplete. The data show 100,000 or so clones, about 79% seen once. This TCR was recovered from a woman under 30 in good health and CMV-seronegative. J is TRBJ2-7 and V is TRBV11-2; 8 nucleotides agree with TRBD1. Sequencing was carried out using PBMCs. CDR3 sequence: CASSAWTGNPYEQYF. The CDR3, as DNA: TGTGCCAGCAGCGCCTGGACAGGGAACCCCTACGAGCAGTACTTC.